There are many counts of the clone carrying this T cell receptor (beta chain). This sample stems from a study of Graves' ophthalmopathy and Graves' hyperthyroidism. Amplified TCR beta CDR3 regions were obtained using RNA transcripts as template. The first round was an RT-PCR with HTBI primers, and the second round was a multiplex PCR. TCRdb itself ran the multiplex PCR reads through MiXCR, one entry per CDR3 protein. The top ten clones hold about 12% of a sample with a few hundred thousand distinct CDR3 sequences, roughly 16% of them seen once. V was shortened by 0 bases and J by 1 base, with 6 bases between the two germline ends. Looked up from germline, CDR1 is DFQATT and CDR2 is SNEGSKA (reference sequence). The CDR3 loop spans 14 amino acids.

What was sequenced was peripheral blood. The V and J genes are TRBV20-1 and TRBJ2-2; the D gene is possibly TRBD2 (5 bases). The clonotype originates from an adult man with Graves' ophthalmopathy. The CDR3 nucleotides are TGCAGTGCTAGAGACGCGGGGAACACCGGGGAGCTGTTTTTT. Encoded protein: CSARDAGNTGELFF.